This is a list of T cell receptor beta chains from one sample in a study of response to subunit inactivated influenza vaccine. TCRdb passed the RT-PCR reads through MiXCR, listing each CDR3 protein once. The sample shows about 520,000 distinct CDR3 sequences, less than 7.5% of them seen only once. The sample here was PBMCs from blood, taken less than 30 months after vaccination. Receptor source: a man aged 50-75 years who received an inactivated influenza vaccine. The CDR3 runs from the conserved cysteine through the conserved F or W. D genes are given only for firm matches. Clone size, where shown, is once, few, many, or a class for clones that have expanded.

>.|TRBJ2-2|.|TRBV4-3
TGCGCCAGCAGCCCGGCGGGACACGGATACACCGGGGAGCTGTTTTTT
CASSPAGHGYTGELFF
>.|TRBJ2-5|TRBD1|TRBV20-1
TGCAGTGCTAGACCCGGGACAGCAAAAGAGACCCAGTACTTC
CSARPGTAKETQYF
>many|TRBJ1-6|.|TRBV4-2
TGTGCCAGCAGCAGGAGGCGCACGAATTCACCCCTCCACTTT
CASSRRRTNSPLHF
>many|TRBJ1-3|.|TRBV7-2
TGTGCCAGCAGCCCTACCGGGGGAAGTGGAAACACCATATATTTT
CASSPTGGSGNTIYF
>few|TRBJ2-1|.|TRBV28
TGTGCCAGCAGTTTTGTGGAAAGGTACAGCGTTAATGAGCAGTTCTTC
CASSFVERYSVNEQFF
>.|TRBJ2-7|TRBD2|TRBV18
TGTGCCAGCTCACCGTTAGCGGGAGACTACGAGCAGTACTTC
CASSPLAGDYEQYF
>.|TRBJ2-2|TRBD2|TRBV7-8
TGTGCCAGCCGAAGATCCACTAGCGGAATCGTTACCGGGGAGCTGTTTTTT
CASRRSTSGIVTGELFF
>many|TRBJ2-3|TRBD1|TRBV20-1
TGCAGTGCTGAATGGACAGGTGACTCTAGCACAGATACGCAGTATTTT
CSAEWTGDSSTDTQYF
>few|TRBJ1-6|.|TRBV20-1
TGCAGTGCTAGAGATTGGGGCTCCTATAATTCACCCCTCCACTTT
CSARDWGSYNSPLHF
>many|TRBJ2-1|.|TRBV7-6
TGTGCCAGCAGCTTATGGTACAATGAGCAGTTCTTC
CASSLWYNEQFF
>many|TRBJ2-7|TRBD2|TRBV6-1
TGTGCCAGCAGCGGACTCGGGGGGGAAGCCTACGAGCAGTACTTC
CASSGLGGEAYEQYF
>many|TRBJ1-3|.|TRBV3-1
TGTGCCAGCAGCCAAGGCGGACCTTTCGGAAACACCATATATTTT
CASSQGGPFGNTIYF
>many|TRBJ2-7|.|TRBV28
TGTGCCAGCAGTTGGGCAGGGCGGCTAGTCTACGAGCAGTACTTC
CASSWAGRLVYEQYF
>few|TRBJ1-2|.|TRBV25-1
TGTGCCAGCAGCCAAGCCGGCAGAGTCTACACCTTC
CASSQAGRVYTF
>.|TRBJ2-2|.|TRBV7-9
TGTGCCAGCAGCTTAACGATCGGGGGTTCGAACACCGGGGAGCTGTTTTTT
CASSLTIGGSNTGELFF
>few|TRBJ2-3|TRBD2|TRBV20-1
TGCAGTGCTACCAGCGGGGGTGCAGATACGCAGTATTTT
CSATSGGADTQYF
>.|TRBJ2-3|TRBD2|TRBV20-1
TGCAGTGCCGATTTCGGGGGGGATCCCACAGATACGCAGTATTTT
CSADFGGDPTDTQYF
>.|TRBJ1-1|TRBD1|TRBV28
TGTGCCAGCAGTTTCCGCCACAGTGGACAGGGCACTGAAGCTTTCTTT
CASSFRHSGQGTEAFF
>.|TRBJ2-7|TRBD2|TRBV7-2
TGTGCCAGCAGCTTAGCCGGGCTAGCGGGAGGCGAGCAGTACTTC
CASSLAGLAGGEQYF
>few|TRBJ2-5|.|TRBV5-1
TGCGCCAGCGGAGCGACTCCGGGGGCTTATGAGACCCAGTACTTC
CASGATPGAYETQYF
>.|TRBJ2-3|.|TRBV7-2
TGTGCCAGCAGCGAGGACAGCTGGCGGATCACGCAGTATTTT
CASSEDSWRITQYF
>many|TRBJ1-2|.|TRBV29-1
TGCAGCGTTACCGGGACCAAGAGTGGCTACACCTTC
CSVTGTKSGYTF
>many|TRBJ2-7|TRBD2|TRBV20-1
TGCAGTGCTAGAGTCCCCGGACTAGCGGGAAGATACTACGAGCAGTACTTC
CSARVPGLAGRYYEQYF
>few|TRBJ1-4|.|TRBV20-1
TGCAGTGCCCAGAGTGGTGGCACTAATGAAAAACTGTTTTTT
CSAQSGGTNEKLFF
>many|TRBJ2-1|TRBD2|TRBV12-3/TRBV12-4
TGTGCCAGCAGACTAGCGGGAGGGAGGAATGAGCAGTTCTTC
CASRLAGGRNEQFF
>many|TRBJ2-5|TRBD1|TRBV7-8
TGTGCCAGCAGGGGGACAGGCCAAGAGACCCAGTACTTC
CASRGTGQETQYF
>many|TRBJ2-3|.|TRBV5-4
TGTGCCAGCAGCTTGGGCAGCCCCAAGGCAGATACGCAGTATTTT
CASSLGSPKADTQYF
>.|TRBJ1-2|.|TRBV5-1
TGCGCCAGCAGCTTGGATACTGGTAGGGACGGCTACACCTTC
CASSLDTGRDGYTF
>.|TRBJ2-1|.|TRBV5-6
TGTGCCAGCAGCCTCCTGGGACCGGCGGAGCAGTTCTTC
CASSLLGPAEQFF
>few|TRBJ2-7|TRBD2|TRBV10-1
TGCGCCAGCAGTGAGAAGGTTAGCGGGAGGGCAATCAACCGAACCAGGGACAGCGAGCAGTACTTC
CASSEKVSGRAINRTRDSEQYF
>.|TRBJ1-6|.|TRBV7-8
TGTGCCAGCAGCTTATCCGGGACGCGAAATTCACCCCTCCACTTT
CASSLSGTRNSPLHF
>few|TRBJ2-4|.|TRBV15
TGTGCCACCAGCAGAGACGTGATCCGCGGGGTAGCCAAAAACATTCAGTACTTC
CATSRDVIRGVAKNIQYF
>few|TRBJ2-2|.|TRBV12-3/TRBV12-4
TGTGCCAGCAGTTTTATACAGGGAAGGGCCGGGGAGCTGTTTTTT
CASSFIQGRAGELFF
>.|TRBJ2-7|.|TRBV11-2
TGTGCCAGCAGCGGTGCCCCAGGGTGGGCCGGCGAGCAGTACTTC
CASSGAPGWAGEQYF
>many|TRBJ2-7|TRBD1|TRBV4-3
TGCGCCAGCAGCCAGTGGACAGGAATCTACGAGCAGTACTTC
CASSQWTGIYEQYF
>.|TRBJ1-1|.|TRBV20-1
TGCAGTGCTAGAATCTCCAAACCGAACACTGAAGCTTTCTTT
CSARISKPNTEAFF
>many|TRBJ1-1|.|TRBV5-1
TGCGCCAGCAGCTTTACAGGAAAGAATCCTGAAGCTTTCTTT
CASSFTGKNPEAFF
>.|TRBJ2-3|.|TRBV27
TGTGCCAGCAGTTTTGAAGGGCCAGATACGCAGTATTTT
CASSFEGPDTQYF
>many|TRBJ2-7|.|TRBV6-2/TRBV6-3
TGTGCCAGCAGGGCTAGCGCACCTTCCTACGAGCAGTACTTC
CASRASAPSYEQYF
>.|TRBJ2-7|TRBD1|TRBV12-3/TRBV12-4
TGTGCCAGCAGCAGGACAGGGGTTGGTGACGAGCAGTACTTC
CASSRTGVGDEQYF
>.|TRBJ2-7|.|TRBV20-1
TGCAGTGCTCCCCGCCGTGAAGGGAGCTCCTACGAGCAGTACTTC
CSAPRREGSSYEQYF